The next 32 T cell receptor beta chains were all read from a single sample in a study of CD8 T cell repertoires and HIV-1 epitope variants. Measured with immunoSEQ multiplex PCR; TCRdb has only the in-frame clones, and not every one. The table includes about 95,000 clones, roughly 81% detected once. The material sequenced was uncultured baseline CD8+ T cells from peripheral blood mononuclear cells (PBMCs). Receptors were obtained from a male donor with HIV.

This chain links TRBV29-1 with TRBJ2-3, with TRBD1 identical over 10 bases. The V gene's germline CDR1 is SQVTM and CDR2 ANQGSEA. Trimming took 7 bases from V and 1 from J; bases not matched to a gene: 5. CDR3 length: 14 residues. The CDR3 reads CSAPGTGGTDTQYF. Written as DNA, the CDR3 is TGCAGCGCCCCCGGGACAGGGGGCACAGATACGCAGTATTTT.

The chain has TRBV15 and TRBJ2-1; 11 bases fit TRBD2. Trimming cost V 2 bases and J 4 bases; bases outside gene matches: 4. The CDR3 contains 16 residues. The germline V gene encodes CDR1 LNHNV and CDR2 YYDKDF (reference sequence). In DNA, the CDR3 is TGTGCCACCAGCAGACCCGTAGCGGGAGGGTACAATGAGCAGTTCTTC. This sequence encodes CATSRPVAGGYNEQFF.

This chain links TRBV19 with TRBJ1-2; no definite D call. CDR1 LNHDA and CDR2 SQIVND come from the germline V gene (reference sequence). This CDR3 comprises 15 residues. Trimming cost V 3 bases and J 6 bases, with 17 bases left between them. CDR3 DNA: TGTGCCAGTAGTATTGAAGAATTCAGCCCCGATGGCTACACCTTC. This sequence encodes CASSIEEFSPDGYTF.

The J gene is TRBJ1-1, the V gene TRBV5-4; no clear D. The germline gives CDR1 SGHNT, CDR2 YYREEE (reference sequence). The V end was cut by 2 bases, the J end by 4 bases, with 15 bases between. The CDR3 has 15 amino acids. The CDR3 DNA reads as TGTGCCAGCAGCTTCGGTCGGGCGGCCCGCACTGAAGCTTTCTTT. Its translation: CASSFGRAARTEAFF.

The table lists this clone with a few counts. The rearrangement links TRBV2 to TRBJ2-1, with D uncertain. CDR3 length: 12 amino acids. The germline gives CDR1 SNHLY, CDR2 FYNNEI. V lost 7 bases and J 15 bases, leaving 19 bases between the germline ends. Written as DNA, the CDR3 is TGTGCCAGCATGATTGGGCGCGAACGGAGGTTCTTC. Its translation: CASMIGRERRFF.

This clone has more than one count but fewer than ten. The J gene is TRBJ1-1, the V gene TRBV6-5; perhaps TRBD1 as D (6 bases). The length of the CDR3 is 13 residues. Trimming pared 5 bases from V and 8 bases from J, leaving 15 bases between. Per the germline V gene, CDR1 is MNHEY and CDR2 is SVGAGI. CDR3 loop: CASSAGAVVEAFF. The CDR3 coding sequence is TGTGCCAGCAGTGCGGGGGCGGTTGTGGAAGCTTTCTTT.

This clone was seen more than once but under ten times. The genes are TRBV19 and TRBJ2-6, with 13 nucleotides matching TRBD2. V trimming: 8 bases; J trimming: 2 bases; junction bases outside the gene matches: 3. CDR1 LNHDA and CDR2 SQIVND come from the germline V gene (reference sequence). The CDR3 covers 16 residues. CDR3: CASRTSGRAGANVLTF. In nucleotides, the CDR3 is TGTGCCAGTCGAACTAGCGGGAGGGCTGGGGCCAACGTCCTGACTTTC.

This clone was seen only a few times. The chain uses TRBV19 and TRBJ1-5; 10 bases are a match to TRBD1. The ends lost 3 bases at V and 2 bases at J; junction bases unmatched: 1. CDR3 length equals 15 residues. The germline V gene has CDR1 LNHDA and CDR2 SQIVND (reference sequence). The CDR3 loop reads CASSIGTGGNQPQHF. As DNA, the CDR3 is TGTGCCAGTAGTATTGGGACAGGGGGCAATCAGCCCCAGCATTTT.

This sequence joins TRBV25-1 and TRBJ2-2; TRBD2 aligns across 13 bases. J gave up 3 bases and V 8 bases, and 9 bases lay outside the gene matches. This CDR3 contains 17 residues. Germline CDR1 is MGHDK and CDR2 is SYGVNS. The CDR3 sequence: CASQGLAGFRDTGELFF. The CDR3, as DNA: TGTGCCAGCCAGGGACTAGCGGGATTTCGGGACACCGGGGAGCTGTTTTTT.

In this sample, this clone turned up a few times. J is TRBJ2-7 and V is TRBV7-9; perhaps TRBD1 as D (6 bases). The CDR3 runs 13 residues. Germline V gene lookup returns CDR1 SEHNR and CDR2 FQNEAQ (reference sequence). Trimming left V 5 bases short and J 3 bases short, with 11 bases between. The CDR3 bases are TGTGCCAGCAGCCCGGGACACCTCTACGAGCAGTACTTC. This translates into CASSPGHLYEQYF.

This chain uses TRBV19 with TRBJ1-2; possibly TRBD1 for D (6 bases). Trimming left V 7 bases short and J 5 bases short, with 14 bases between. Germline CDR1 is LNHDA and CDR2 is SQIVND (reference sequence). The CDR3 contains 13 residues. CDR3 region: CASNLGAEYGYTF. CDR3 coding DNA: TGTGCCAGTAACTTGGGGGCGGAATATGGCTACACCTTC.

This sequence joins TRBV5-1 and TRBJ2-3; D unresolved. V gave up 4 bases and J gave up 0 bases, with 6 bases separating them. Per the germline V gene, CDR1 is SGHRS and CDR2 is YFSETQ. There are 13 residues in the CDR3. The CDR3 sequence is CASSESSTDTQYF. CDR3 in DNA: TGCGCCAGCAGCGAGTCTAGCACAGATACGCAGTATTTT.

The chain carries TRBV27 and TRBJ1-5; D call uncertain. V lost 5 bases, J lost 3 bases, and 11 bases lay in between. The CDR3 consists of 14 residues. CDR1 is MNHEY and CDR2 is SMNVEV in the germline V gene (reference sequence). DNA of the CDR3: TGTGCCAGCAGTCCGCTTACGTCCAATCAGCCCCAGCATTTT. Amino acids: CASSPLTSNQPQHF.

The genes are TRBV6-6 and TRBJ1-2; 7 bases match TRBD1. The CDR3 covers 15 residues. V lost 2 bases to trimming and J lost 5 bases; unmatched junction nucleotides: 8. CDR1 is MNHNY and CDR2 is SVGAGI in the germline V gene (reference sequence). The CDR3 is CASSYPTGLEYGYTF. In nucleotides, the CDR3 is TGTGCCAGCAGTTACCCGACAGGGCTTGAGTATGGCTACACCTTC.

This clone was seen a handful of times. J is TRBJ2-2 and V is TRBV11-3; 10 nucleotides agree with TRBD1. The V gene end was trimmed by 5 bases and the J gene end by 3 bases; junction bases not matched to a gene: 0. The V gene's germline CDR1 is SGHNT and CDR2 YENEEA. This CDR3 has 14 amino acids. The CDR3 here is CASSGQGDTGELFF. The CDR3 DNA follows: TGTGCCAGCAGCGGACAGGGGGACACCGGGGAGCTGTTTTTT.

The rearrangement uses TRBV27 and TRBJ2-3, with 15 bases matching TRBD2. This CDR3 contains 16 residues. J was trimmed by 6 bases and V by 3 bases; bases with no gene match: 4. Germline V gene sequence: CDR1 MNHEY, CDR2 SMNVEV (reference sequence). This CDR3 reads CASSFGTSGGIDTQYF. For the CDR3, the DNA is TGTGCCAGCAGTTTCGGGACTAGCGGGGGGATCGATACGCAGTATTTT.

This clone was seen once. This rearrangement joins TRBV6-5 to TRBJ2-3; no clear D. The V end lost 6 bases, the J end lost 0 bases, and 10 bases lay between the germline ends. The CDR3 spans 14 residues. From germline, CDR1 is MNHEY and CDR2 SVGAGI. CDR3 in DNA: TGTGCCAGCAGCCTCAGTGATAGCACAGATACGCAGTATTTT. It is translated as CASSLSDSTDTQYF.

This chain uses TRBV19 with TRBJ1-6; 11 positions agree with TRBD1. Trimming took 6 bases from V and 9 from J; bases not matched to a gene: 4. Looked up from germline, CDR1 is LNHDA and CDR2 is SQIVND (reference sequence). This CDR3 comprises 14 residues. The CDR3 sequence: CASSPGTGGSPLHF. The CDR3 nucleotides read TGTGCCAGTAGCCCCGGGACAGGGGGTTCACCCCTCCACTTT.

This sequence joins TRBV5-1 and TRBJ2-7, with 9 bases aligning to TRBD2. This CDR3 spans 13 amino acids. The V and J ends lost 3 bases and 7 bases, in that order; junction bases with no gene match: 5. Germline assignment: CDR1 SGHRS and CDR2 YFSETQ. The CDR3 protein is CASSSTSGREQYF. The CDR3 region has the DNA TGCGCCAGCAGCTCGACTAGCGGTAGAGAGCAGTACTTC. The variable domain in full, with the rest retrieved from reference TRBV5-1 and TRBJ2-7, is KAGVTQTPRYLIKTRGQQVTLSCSPISGHRSVSWYQQTPGQGLQFLFEYFSETQRNKGNFPGRFSGRQFSNSRSEMNVSTLELGDSALYLCASSSTSGREQYFGPGTRLTVT.

The rearrangement uses TRBV6-5 and TRBJ2-3; TRBD1 agrees at 9 bases. J lost 4 bases, V lost 3 bases, and 5 bases had no gene match. The CDR3 has 15 residues. Germline V gene sequence: CDR1 MNHEY, CDR2 SVGAGI. CDR3: CASSYSRDRADTQYF. As DNA, the CDR3 is TGTGCCAGCAGTTATTCTCGGGACAGGGCAGATACGCAGTATTTT.

The chain recombines TRBV19 with TRBJ2-3, with D unclear. The CDR3 has 13 amino acids. V was pared by 10 bases and J by 0 bases, with 11 bases between. The V gene's germline CDR1 is LNHDA and CDR2 SQIVND (reference sequence). CDR3 coding DNA: TGTGCCACCCGCGCGACTAGCACAGATACGCAGTATTTT. As protein: CATRATSTDTQYF.

The table lists this clone with a count of one. The CDR3 nucleotides read TGTGCCAGCAGAACCGGGACAGGGTTCGTCGGTACGGCCTACGAGCAGTACTTC. Residues: CASRTGTGFVGTAYEQYF. The chain has TRBV2 and TRBJ2-7; 9 nucleotides match TRBD1. Per the germline V gene, CDR1 is SNHLY and CDR2 is FYNNEI. The CDR3 covers 18 residues. V dropped 6 bases and J dropped 2; count of bases not matched to a gene: 17.

The V and J genes are TRBV7-2 and TRBJ2-1; 9 bases fit TRBD2. Germline V lookup: CDR1 SGHTA, CDR2 FQGNSA. The CDR3 is made up of 14 amino acids. The chain's CDR3 is CATRSTSGPNEQFF. In nucleotides, the CDR3 is TGTGCTACACGTTCTACTAGCGGGCCTAATGAGCAGTTCTTC. Combining the CDR3 with reference TRBV7-2 and TRBJ2-1 gives the whole variable domain GAGVSQSPSNKVTEKGKDVELRCDPISGHTALYWYRQSLGQGLEFLIYFQGNSAPDKSGLPSDRFSAERTGGSVSTLTIQRTQQEDSAVYLCATRSTSGPNEQFFGPGTRLTVL.

The V call is TRBV5-1, the J call TRBJ2-4, with D perhaps assigned TRBD1 or TRBD2 (5 bases each). Germline CDR1 reads SGHRS; CDR2 reads YFSETQ. The CDR3 is 16 amino acids. Trimming cost V 4 bases and J 0 bases, with 14 bases left between them. DNA of the CDR3: TGCGCCAGCAGCCCACTCTTAGGGACAGCCAAAAACATTCAGTACTTC. Its protein product is CASSPLLGTAKNIQYF.

The rearrangement joins TRBV29-1 to TRBJ1-3; D uncertain. The germline V gene encodes CDR1 SQVTM and CDR2 ANQGSEA. CDR3 size: 13 residues. The ends were cut back, 8 bases at V and 4 bases at J, with 15 bases in the middle. The CDR3: CSTAAGGGNTIYF. The CDR3 DNA follows: TGCAGCACCGCCGCGGGAGGCGGAAACACCATATATTTT.

The chain is built from TRBV5-1 and TRBJ1-1; no clear D gene. Trimming pared 2 bases from V and 3 bases from J, leaving 8 bases between. The CDR3 extends over 13 amino acids. Per germline, CDR1 SGHRS and CDR2 YFSETQ. The CDR3 bases are TGCGCCAGCAGCTTCCAGAGGGACACTGAAGCTTTCTTT. It yields the protein CASSFQRDTEAFF.

There are a few counts of this clone. This rearrangement joins TRBV27 to TRBJ2-2; a weak D match, TRBD1 (6 bases). From germline, CDR1 is MNHEY and CDR2 SMNVEV (reference sequence). Trimming left V 10 bases short and J 7 bases short, with 19 bases between. The CDR3 contains 14 residues. The CDR3 is CATRVRGPNGELFF. The CDR3 bases are TGTGCCACCAGGGTCAGGGGTCCTAACGGGGAGCTGTTTTTT.

This chain links TRBV28 with TRBJ2-2; the D gene is possibly TRBD1 (7 bases). This CDR3 has 14 residues. V was clipped by 7 bases and J by 1 base, with 10 bases between them. Looked up from germline, CDR1 is MDHEN and CDR2 is SYDVKM. The CDR3 DNA follows: TGTGCCAGCACCCAGGGGGGGAACACCGGGGAGCTGTTTTTT. Translated, it gives CASTQGGNTGELFF.

The chain couples TRBV7-9 to TRBJ2-3; TRBD2 matches at 9 bases. V was clipped by 3 bases and J by 3 bases; unmatched bases: 4. The CDR3 extends over 15 amino acids. The germline V gene has CDR1 SEHNR and CDR2 FQNEAQ (reference sequence). The CDR3 loop is CASSLAGLATDTQYF. CDR3 bases: TGTGCCAGCAGCTTGGCGGGACTAGCAACAGATACGCAGTATTTT.

For the CDR3, the DNA is TGTGCCAGCACATTGGGGAACACTGAAGCTTTCTTT. Translating gives CASTLGNTEAFF. This sequence joins TRBV28 and TRBJ1-1; unclear D gene. Germline CDR1 is MDHEN and CDR2 is SYDVKM. This CDR3 has 12 amino acids. V shed 7 bases and J shed 1 base, with 7 bases lying between them.

The CDR3 is CASSSGQAKKLFF. The CDR3 bases are TGTGCCAGCAGCTCGGGACAGGCGAAAAAACTGTTTTTT. The rearrangement joins TRBV5-6 to TRBJ1-4; the match to TRBD1 covers 8 bases. Trimming removed 3 bases from V and 9 bases from J; junction bases left unmatched: 4. CDR1 is SGHDT and CDR2 is YYEEEE in the germline V gene. The CDR3 totals 13 residues.

The rearrangement uses TRBV5-4 and TRBJ2-3, with TRBD2 matching over 11 bases. CDR3 length: 16 residues. CDR1 SGHNT and CDR2 YYREEE come from the germline V gene (reference sequence). Trimming at V came to 1 base and at J to 0 bases, leaving 1 base not matched to a gene. The CDR3 is CASSLWTSGSTDTQYF. Written as DNA, the CDR3 is TGTGCCAGCAGCTTGTGGACTAGCGGGAGCACAGATACGCAGTATTTT.